Shown below are 2 T cell receptor beta chains from a single sample sequenced in a study of glioma-infiltrating T cells after dendritic cell vaccination. Clones were read by immunoSEQ multiplex PCR, and TCRdb kept only the in-frame ones, dropping some. Here the sample spans more than 85,000 clones, over 65% being singletons. The input for sequencing was blood, taken before dendritic cell vaccination. Every receptor here comes from a human donor with glioblastoma.

With respect to this clone: The same CDR3 is also encoded by other DNA sequences in this sample. This sequence joins TRBV18 and TRBJ2-1, with D maybe TRBD1 (5 bases). Germline V gene sequence: CDR1 KGHSH, CDR2 LQKENI. The CDR3 extends over 13 amino acids. V was clipped by 3 bases and J by 4 bases, with 7 bases between them. CDR3: CASSPGQYNEQFF. DNA for the CDR3: TGTGCCAGCTCACCCGGACAATACAATGAGCAGTTCTTC.

The gene calls are TRBV10-2 and TRBJ1-2, with a possible D match to TRBD1 (6 bases). The V gene's germline CDR1 is WSHSY and CDR2 SAAADI. V was pared by 4 bases and J by 1 base, with 7 bases between. CDR3 length equals 13 residues. The CDR3 DNA follows: TGCGCCAGCAGTGCACAGGGTAACTATGGCTACACCTTC. Translating it yields CASSAQGNYGYTF.